These 26 T cell receptor beta chains originate from one sample sequenced in a study of blood T cells in healthy people across ages (dated by TCRdb to 2015 to 2017). Libraries were made using 5' RACE. Sequencing was performed on an Illumina HiSeq 2500. The second PCR ran for about 7 to 11 cycles and used a J-beta primer mix along with a sample-barcoded 5' primer. TCRdb reprocessed the public reads (quality trimming at Q25 with fastp, clone calling with MiXCR) and kept in-frame beta chains. Identical CDR3 proteins give one entry, which carries the most common genes and DNA. This sample holds about 290,000 distinct CDR3 sequences; around 27% were observed only once. The ten top clones hold 25% to 30% of the sample. Sequenced sample: blood. The receptors shown here come from a woman in her 70s in good health.

The rearrangement uses TRBV24-1 and TRBJ2-3, with unresolved D. This CDR3 is 17 amino acids long. Germline V gene lookup returns CDR1 KGHDR and CDR2 SFDVKD. V was cut by 1 base and J by 4 bases, with 17 bases left in between. The CDR3 DNA reads as TGTGCCACCAGTGATTTACCATCGGCAGGCTCGCCAGATACGCAGTATTTT. It encodes CATSDLPSAGSPDTQYF.

As regards this clonotype: A much bigger clone sits one base away, suggesting this may be a read error. This sequence joins TRBV7-2 and TRBJ2-5; unclear D gene. The last part of the DNA fits TRBJ2-7 better; the J call may be wrong. Germline CDR1 reads SGHTA; CDR2 reads FQGNSA. This CDR3 spans 12 amino acids. The CDR3 DNA is TGTGCCAGCAGCTTAGATATCTACGAGCAGTACTTC. It codes for CASSLDIYEQYF.

This clonotype was observed a few times. The rearrangement joins TRBV4-1 to TRBJ2-1, with TRBD2 matching over 11 bases. CDR1 is MGHRA, CDR2 YSYEKL, per germline. V dropped 2 bases and J dropped 6; count of bases not matched to a gene: 9. CDR3 length equals 17 residues. This CDR3 is CASSQNLLAGAFNEQFF. The CDR3 bases are TGCGCCAGCAGCCAAAACTTACTAGCGGGAGCATTCAATGAGCAGTTCTTC.

The sample holds a few counts of this clonotype. V gene TRBV7-2 combines with J gene TRBJ2-1; D is perhaps TRBD2 (7 bases). V lost 4 bases and J lost 9, with 19 bases in between. The CDR3 is 15 residues long. Per the germline V gene, CDR1 is SGHTA and CDR2 is FQGNSA. The CDR3 here is CASSSTAGQSTEQFF. The CDR3 DNA sequence: TGTGCCAGCAGCTCCACAGCGGGACAATCCACTGAGCAGTTCTTC.

This clonotype showed up just a few times. The chain links TRBV7-9 to TRBJ2-1; no reliable D call. This CDR3 is built from 14 residues. Looked up from germline, CDR1 is SEHNR and CDR2 is FQNEAQ (reference sequence). With 1 base removed from V and 9 bases from J, the gap between germline ends came to 13 bases. DNA of the CDR3: TGTGCCAGCAGCTTAGATATAGTTTATGGTGAGCAGTTCTTC. Translating gives CASSLDIVYGEQFF. The full variable domain, in which reference TRBV7-9 and TRBJ2-1 provide the parts outside the CDR3, is DTGVSQNPRHKITKRGQNVTFRCDPISEHNRLYWYRQTLGQGPEFLTYFQNEAQLEKSRLLSDRFSAERPKGSFSTLEIQRTEQGDSAMYLCASSLDIVYGEQFFGPGTRLTVL.

The chain employs TRBV4-1 and TRBJ2-1; 11 bases are a match to TRBD2. CDR1 MGHRA and CDR2 YSYEKL come from the germline V gene. This CDR3 is 17 amino acids long. Unmatched junction bases numbered 9, after V lost 0 bases and J lost 8 bases. The DNA for the CDR3 is TGCGCCAGCAGCCAAGAGCGGGCTAGCGGGAGGAGCGATGAGCAGTTCTTC. Its translation is CASSQERASGRSDEQFF.

This clonotype was counted ten times or more. This sequence joins TRBV29-1 and TRBJ1-2; TRBD1 agrees at 9 bases. Per the germline V gene, CDR1 is SQVTM and CDR2 is ANQGSEA. With V trimmed by 6 bases and J by 13 bases, 15 bases remained unmatched. The CDR3 runs 13 residues. The CDR3 sequence is CSVTLGQGRTLTF. For the CDR3, the DNA is TGCAGCGTCACACTGGGACAGGGTAGGACTCTCACCTTC.

In its sample, this clonotype was seen a few times. Here the CDR3 reads CASSQEGGWGQGVDEQYF. The CDR3, as DNA: TGTGCCAGCAGCCAAGAAGGAGGATGGGGACAGGGGGTCGACGAGCAGTACTTC. This rearrangement joins TRBV4-2 to TRBJ2-7; 11 nucleotides agree with TRBD1. CDR3 length: 18 residues. J was trimmed by 5 bases and V by 0 bases; bases with no gene match: 12. Germline values: CDR1 LGHNA, CDR2 YNFKEQ.

This clonotype was recorded a few times. This chain uses TRBV6-2 or TRBV6-3 with TRBJ2-7, with TRBD2 identical over 11 bases. V shed 2 bases and J 2 bases; nucleotides not matched to a gene: 11. The CDR3 covers 18 residues. CDR1 and CDR2 (germline): MNHEY, SVGEGT. CDR3 DNA: TGTGCCAGCAGTTACGTTACTAGCGGGAGTTTTGGACCCTACGAGCAGTACTTC. Translated, it gives CASSYVTSGSFGPYEQYF.

This clonotype was found a few times. The gene calls are TRBV29-1 and TRBJ2-1; 7 bases match TRBD2. The CDR3 totals 14 residues. Germline CDR1 SQVTM, CDR2 ANQGSEA. V dropped 4 bases and J dropped 4; count of bases not matched to a gene: 7. The CDR3: CSVGGREFYNEQFF. The CDR3 DNA reads TGCAGCGTTGGCGGGCGGGAGTTTTACAATGAGCAGTTCTTC.

The chain joins TRBV15 to TRBJ2-7; D not resolved. V shed 6 bases and J shed 5 bases, with 2 bases lying between them. Germline lookup yields CDR1 LNHNV and CDR2 YYDKDF (reference sequence). The CDR3 runs 9 residues. The CDR3 spells CATSNEQYF. DNA for the CDR3: TGTGCCACCAGTAACGAGCAGTACTTC. Full variable domain (rest looked up from reference TRBV15 and TRBJ2-7): DAMVIQNPRYQVTQFGKPVTLSCSQTLNHNVMYWYQQKSSQAPKLLFHYYDKDFNNEADTPDNFQSRRPNTSFCFLDIRSPGLGDTAMYLCATSNEQYFGPGTRLTVT.

The chain couples TRBV6-1 to TRBJ2-1; 7 bases are a match to TRBD2. This CDR3 has 15 residues. Germline CDR1 and CDR2: MNHNS and SASEGT. V lost 4 bases to trimming and J lost 1 base; unmatched junction nucleotides: 4. DNA of the CDR3: TGTGCCAGCAGTGTGTGGCGGGGGTCCTACAATGAGCAGTTCTTC. It encodes CASSVWRGSYNEQFF.

This clonotype was detected only a few times. This sequence joins TRBV5-1 and TRBJ2-1; 9 bases line up with TRBD2. The V and J ends lost 4 bases and 6 bases, in that order; junction bases with no gene match: 2. The CDR3 sequence is 13 residues long. The germline CDR1 and CDR2 sequences are SGHRS and YFSETQ. The CDR3 DNA sequence: TGCGCCAGCAGCCTAGCGGGGAGCAATGAGCAGTTCTTC. As protein: CASSLAGSNEQFF.

V is TRBV28 and J is TRBJ2-7; D remains unclear. Germline V CDR1 and CDR2: MDHEN, SYDVKM. Trimming removed 7 bases at V and 2 bases at J, with 9 bases between. There are 12 residues in the CDR3. The CDR3 region has the DNA TGTGCCAGCAAAGATGCGACCTACGAGCAGTACTTC. This translates into CASKDATYEQYF.

This clonotype has just a few counts. V usage is TRBV5-1 and J usage is TRBJ2-3, with 8 positions matching TRBD2. CDR3 size: 16 residues. CDR1 SGHRS and CDR2 YFSETQ come from the germline V gene. V shed 3 bases and J 0 bases; nucleotides not matched to a gene: 6. CDR3 DNA sequence: TGCGCCAGCAGCTCCTTAATAGCGGGAAGCACAGATACGCAGTATTTT. Its translation is CASSSLIAGSTDTQYF.

As to this clonotype: A junction end diverges from the germline sequence, so it may reflect a read error. The rearrangement uses TRBV28 and TRBJ2-6; 8 bases fit TRBD2. CDR1 and CDR2 from the germline V gene are MDHEN and SYDVKM. The CDR3 contains 15 residues. This chain's CDR3 is CASGTLAGGANVPTF. The DNA for the CDR3 is TGTGCCAGCGGGACATTGGCCGGGGGGGCCAACGTCCCGACTTTC.

This clonotype occurred a few times. The chain has TRBV10-1 and TRBJ2-4; 9 bases map to TRBD1. Germline V gene sequence: CDR1 WNHNN, CDR2 SYGVQD (reference sequence). This CDR3 is built from 15 residues. V trimming: 2 bases; J trimming: 4 bases; junction bases outside the gene matches: 3. CDR3 in amino acids: CASSELGTGKNIQYF. The DNA of the CDR3 is TGCGCCAGCAGTGAGCTTGGGACAGGGAAAAACATTCAGTACTTC.

The chain links TRBV11-2 to TRBJ2-2; D is possibly TRBD1 or TRBD2 (5 bases each). Germline CDR1 is SGHAT and CDR2 is FQNNGV. The CDR3 consists of 16 residues. Trimming pared 5 bases from V and 5 bases from J, leaving 18 bases between. CDR3 sequence: CASSQRSRERTGELFF. The CDR3 DNA reads TGTGCCAGCAGCCAGCGATCCAGGGAGCGTACCGGGGAGCTGTTTTTT.

The table lists this clonotype with a few counts. The chain is built from TRBV29-1 and TRBJ1-1; D uncertain. CDR3 length: 11 residues. The germline V gene has CDR1 SQVTM and CDR2 ANQGSEA. V lost 7 bases and J 6 bases, leaving 12 bases between the germline ends. CDR3 loop: CSARLPAEAFF. The CDR3, as DNA: TGCAGCGCCAGGCTTCCGGCTGAAGCTTTCTTT.

This clonotype was seen a handful of times. The chain carries TRBV28 and TRBJ2-6; D is uncertain. CDR3 size: 15 residues. The germline V gene encodes CDR1 MDHEN and CDR2 SYDVKM. The V gene lost 7 bases and the J gene lost 3 bases, with 13 bases spanning the gap. CDR3 in amino acids: CASNNQALGANVLTF. As DNA, the CDR3 is TGTGCCAGCAACAACCAGGCCCTTGGGGCCAACGTCCTGACTTTC.

This sequence joins TRBV24-1 and TRBJ2-7; 14 bases agree with TRBD2. CDR3 length: 14 amino acids. Germline V CDR1 and CDR2: KGHDR, SFDVKD. Germline trimming cut 4 bases from V and 13 bases from J; bases unmatched to any gene: 8. The CDR3 is CATSDPGLAGEFYF. In nucleotides, the CDR3 is TGTGCCACCAGTGACCCGGGACTAGCGGGAGAGTTTTACTTC.

The chain employs TRBV10-2 and TRBJ2-4; D uncertain. Germline V CDR1 and CDR2: WSHSY, SAAADI. Trimming took off 2 bases at V and 0 bases at J, with 8 bases between the two ends. The length of the CDR3 is 15 residues. The CDR3 DNA sequence: TGCGCCAGCAGTGAGACCCGACTAGCCAAAAACATTCAGTACTTC. This gives the protein CASSETRLAKNIQYF.

This clonotype showed up just a few times. The V and J genes are TRBV10-3 and TRBJ1-4; tentatively, D is TRBD1 (5 bases). This CDR3 is 14 amino acids long. Trimming removed 3 bases from V and 4 bases from J, with 9 bases in between. The V gene's germline CDR1 is ENHRY and CDR2 SYGVKD. The CDR3 here is CAISDQGLNEKLFF. Here the CDR3 DNA reads TGTGCCATCAGTGATCAGGGACTTAATGAAAAACTGTTTTTT.

This clonotype was seen more than once but under ten times. This chain uses TRBV4-1 with TRBJ2-5; TRBD2 aligns across 9 bases. The J call is doubtful: the DNA matches TRBJ2-1 better. The CDR3 contains 15 residues. CDR1 and CDR2 from the germline V gene are MGHRA and YSYEKL. CDR3: CASGPGLATTNEQFF. The CDR3 DNA reads as TGCGCCAGCGGACCGGGACTAGCAACGACCAATGAGCAGTTCTTC.

This rearrangement joins TRBV7-9 to TRBJ2-5; D possibly corresponds to TRBD2 (5 bases). The J call may be in error: the DNA end matches TRBJ2-7 better. Germline V gene lookup returns CDR1 SEHNR and CDR2 FQNEAQ (reference sequence). The CDR3 is made up of 14 amino acids. CDR3 region: CASSLGGQTYEQYF. The DNA of the CDR3 is TGTGCCAGCAGCTTAGGCGGGCAAACCTACGAGCAGTACTTC.

The chain combines TRBV5-1 with TRBJ1-1, with D unresolved. The CDR3 length is 14 residues. V lost 3 bases and J lost 1, with 10 bases in between. Germline assignment: CDR1 SGHRS and CDR2 YFSETQ. In nucleotides, the CDR3 is TGCGCCAGCAGCTATGACCCTGGGAACACTGAAGCTTTCTTT. Residues: CASSYDPGNTEAFF.